The sequence of this T cell receptor (beta chain) was determined in a study of blood T cell repertoires in COVID-19. Study at large: Sources were T cells, B-cell-depleted T cells, or PBMCs; the material itself was cDNA or gDNA.

The length of the CDR3 is 16 residues. V dropped 8 bases and J dropped 0; count of bases not matched to a gene: 10. Germline values: CDR1 SGHRS, CDR2 YFSETQ. Adults between about 18 and 89 years of age took part from approximately 24 US areas. Authors' data handling: Estimation of nucleated cell counts relied on the amplification of reference gene primers. The data were produced by immunoSEQ multiplex PCR, yet TCRdb's version contains in-frame clones alone and is incomplete. V and J calls and clone size are given by that table; D and trimming were obtained from the DNA. The table has approximately 210,000 clones, 80% seen once.

The chain couples TRBV5-1 to TRBJ2-1, with 8 positions matching TRBD2. The sequenced sample was PBMCs or T cells enriched from blood (not recorded which). The source is a young man with acute COVID-19. CDR3 DNA: TGCGCCAGTGGGAATGATGCGGGGGGCTCCTACAATGAGCAGTTCTTC. This sequence encodes CASGNDAGGSYNEQFF.